What follows describes a single T cell receptor beta chain. Antigen: not known. The data were obtained in a study of CD8 T cells in ankylosing spondylitis. General study points: There was a TCR beta motif, made of several highly homologous variants, that appeared characteristic of ankylosing spondylitis blood.

In TCRdb, the 5' RACE reads were re-called with MiXCR into one record per CDR3 protein. The sample consists of more than 250,000 distinct CDR3 sequences, 8% of them appearing once. The V end lost 0 bases, the J end lost 2 bases, and 6 bases lay between the germline ends. The CDR3 is made up of 13 amino acids. Germline lookup yields CDR1 SGHRS and CDR2 YFSETQ. The sequenced sample consisted of blood, either unsorted or a sorted T cell fraction (not recorded which). The rearrangement links TRBV5-1 to TRBJ2-7; D ambiguous. The TCR comes from a male donor with ankylosing spondylitis. In DNA, the CDR3 is TGCGCCAGCAGCTTGGAGGTGGCCTACGAGCAGTACTTC. The encoded protein is CASSLEVAYEQYF.